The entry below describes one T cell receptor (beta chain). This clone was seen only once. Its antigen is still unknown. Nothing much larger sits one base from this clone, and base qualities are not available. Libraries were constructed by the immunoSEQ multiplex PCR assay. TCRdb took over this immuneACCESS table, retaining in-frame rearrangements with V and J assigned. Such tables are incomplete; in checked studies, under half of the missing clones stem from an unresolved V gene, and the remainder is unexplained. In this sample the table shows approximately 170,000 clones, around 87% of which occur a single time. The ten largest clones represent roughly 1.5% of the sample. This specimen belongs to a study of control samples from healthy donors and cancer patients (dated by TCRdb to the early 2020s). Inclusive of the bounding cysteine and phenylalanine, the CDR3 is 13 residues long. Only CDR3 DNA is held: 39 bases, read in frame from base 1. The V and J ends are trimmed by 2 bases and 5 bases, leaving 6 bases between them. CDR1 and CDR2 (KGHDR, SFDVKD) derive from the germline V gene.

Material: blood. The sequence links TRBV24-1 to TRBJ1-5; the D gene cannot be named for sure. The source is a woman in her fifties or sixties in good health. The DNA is TGTGCCACCAGTGATTCTAGGGATCAGCCCCAGCATTTT. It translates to CATSDSRDQPQHF.